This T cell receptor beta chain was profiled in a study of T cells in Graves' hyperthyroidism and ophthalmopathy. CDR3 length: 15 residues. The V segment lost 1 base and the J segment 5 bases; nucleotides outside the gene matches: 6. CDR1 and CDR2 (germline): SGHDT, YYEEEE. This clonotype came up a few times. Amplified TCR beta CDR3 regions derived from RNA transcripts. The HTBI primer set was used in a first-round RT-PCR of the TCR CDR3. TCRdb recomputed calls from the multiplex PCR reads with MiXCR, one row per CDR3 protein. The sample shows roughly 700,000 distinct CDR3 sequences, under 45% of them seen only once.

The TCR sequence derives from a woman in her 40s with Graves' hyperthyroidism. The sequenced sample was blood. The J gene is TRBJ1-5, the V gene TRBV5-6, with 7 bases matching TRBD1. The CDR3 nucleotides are TGTGCCAGCAGCTTGAAGGGGGCGCCGGATCAGCCCCAGCATTTT. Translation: CASSLKGAPDQPQHF. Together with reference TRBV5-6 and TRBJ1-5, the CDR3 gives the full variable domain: DAGVTQSPTHLIKTRGQQVTLRCSPKSGHDTVSWYQQALGQGPQFIFQYYEEEERQRGNFPDRFSGHQFPNYSSELNVNALLLGDSALYLCASSLKGAPDQPQHFGDGTRLSIL.